Shown below are 30 T cell receptor beta chains from a single sample sequenced in a study of CD8+ T cells in alopecia areata. Isolated RNA was reverse transcribed into cDNA used as the sequencing template. Measured with immunoSEQ multiplex PCR; TCRdb has only the in-frame clones, and not every one. The profile covers roughly 210,000 clones, with around 43% appearing a single time and roughly 2.8% taken by the ten largest. Indicated treatment: oral pan-JAK inhibitor, 5-10 mg twice daily. Here the sequenced sample was CD4+ T cells sorted from blood, taken around week 36, from a patient treated with tofacitinib. The receptor set was obtained from a human donor with alopecia areata.

J is TRBJ1-2 and V is TRBV28; no definite D call. This CDR3 comprises 15 residues. V was pared by 4 bases and J by 4 bases, with 16 bases between. In germline, CDR1 is MDHEN, CDR2 SYDVKM. Here the CDR3 reads CASSYSDGLPYGYTF. CDR3 in DNA: TGTGCCAGCAGTTACTCCGACGGACTACCCTATGGCTACACCTTC.

This clone has a single count. This chain joins TRBV5-6 and TRBJ2-5; D is possibly TRBD2 (6 bases). From germline, CDR1 is SGHDT and CDR2 YYEEEE. V was clipped by 4 bases and J by 7 bases, with 17 bases between them. The length of the CDR3 is 14 residues. The CDR3 loop is CASSPGTPTGTQYF. CDR3 coding DNA: TGTGCCAGCAGCCCCGGGACTCCGACCGGGACCCAGTACTTC.

This clone was detected only a few times. The chain has TRBV29-1 and TRBJ1-1; a weak D match, TRBD1 (5 bases). Germline V gives CDR1 SQVTM, CDR2 ANQGSEA. The CDR3 is 13 amino acids. V lost 7 bases and J 0 bases, leaving 12 bases between the germline ends. The DNA of the CDR3 is TGCAGCGGGGAGACAGCGCTGAACACTGAAGCTTTCTTT. Translated: CSGETALNTEAFF.

CDR3: CASSLEATPPEQFF. The CDR3 nucleotides are TGCGCCAGCAGCTTGGAAGCGACCCCCCCTGAGCAGTTCTTC. The rearrangement joins TRBV5-1 to TRBJ2-1; no reliable D call. V shed 0 bases and J shed 9 bases, with 13 bases lying between them. The CDR3 is 14 residues long. Germline CDR1 and CDR2: SGHRS and YFSETQ.

The chain joins TRBV5-1 to TRBJ2-3; no reliable D call. Germline CDR1 reads SGHRS; CDR2 reads YFSETQ. Between the trimmed V and J ends, which lost 1 base and 1 base, there was a span of 10 bases. The CDR3 covers 15 residues. The CDR3 bases are TGCGCCAGCAGCTTGAAAGCCGCCCGCACAGATACGCAGTATTTT. This sequence encodes CASSLKAARTDTQYF.

This clone came up a few times. The genes are TRBV11-2 and TRBJ2-1; no clear D. The CDR3 spans 15 residues. The germline gives CDR1 SGHAT, CDR2 FQNNGV. Between the trimmed V and J ends, which lost 2 bases and 2 bases, there was a span of 10 bases. For the CDR3, the DNA is TGTGCCAGCAGCTTACTATACGGCCCCTACAATGAGCAGTTCTTC. This gives the protein CASSLLYGPYNEQFF.

This clone was observed a few times. The chain uses TRBV29-1 and TRBJ2-5; TRBD2 matches 7 bases. V lost 7 bases and J lost 3; bases outside the gene matches: 8. The germline gives CDR1 SQVTM, CDR2 ANQGSEA. The CDR3 loop spans 13 amino acids. This chain's CDR3 is CSESGGGEETQYF. The CDR3 DNA reads TGCAGCGAGTCGGGAGGAGGTGAAGAGACCCAGTACTTC.

This chain connects TRBV6-6 to TRBJ1-2; 9 bases match TRBD1. V was pared by 5 bases and J by 8 bases, with 3 bases of the junction left unmatched. The CDR3 is made up of 12 amino acids. The germline V gene has CDR1 MNHNY and CDR2 SVGAGI (reference sequence). The CDR3 here is CASSRDREGYTF. CDR3 bases: TGTGCCAGCAGTAGGGACAGGGAGGGCTACACCTTC.

J is TRBJ2-2 and V is TRBV30; D remains unclear. Germline loops: CDR1 GTSNPN, CDR2 SVGIG (reference sequence). The CDR3 length is 13 residues. The V gene lost 1 base and the J gene lost 3 bases, with 6 bases spanning the gap. The chain's CDR3 is CAWSARDTGELFF. CDR3 coding DNA: TGTGCCTGGAGTGCCCGGGACACCGGGGAGCTGTTTTTT.

The rearrangement links TRBV29-1 to TRBJ1-2; no definite D call. Trimming left V 6 bases short and J 4 bases short, with 9 bases between. The CDR3 runs 11 residues. Germline V gene data show CDR1 as SQVTM and CDR2 as ANQGSEA. CDR3: CSVAWTYGYTF. CDR3 coding DNA: TGCAGCGTAGCATGGACCTATGGCTACACCTTC.

The chain combines TRBV29-1 with TRBJ2-2; 8 bases are shared with TRBD2. Looked up from germline, CDR1 is SQVTM and CDR2 is ANQGSEA. Trimming removed 7 bases from V and 5 bases from J; junction bases left unmatched: 33. This CDR3 contains 22 residues. The CDR3 nucleotides read TGCAGCGCCGTAGGGTCGTCATGGCCACTGCGGGGAGCGGGAGTTGTTACCGGGGAGCTGTTTTTT. Its translation is CSAVGSSWPLRGAGVVTGELFF.

The rearrangement joins TRBV15 to TRBJ2-7, with no clear D. Trimming took off 0 bases at V and 4 bases at J, with 7 bases between the two ends. The CDR3 runs to 13 residues. The germline V gene encodes CDR1 LNHNV and CDR2 YYDKDF (reference sequence). The CDR3 DNA reads as TGTGCCACCAGCAGAGATCCCGGATACGAGCAGTACTTC. This encodes CATSRDPGYEQYF.

This clone was seen only a few times. The gene calls are TRBV30 and TRBJ2-1; 8 bases align to TRBD2. Germline lookup yields CDR1 GTSNPN and CDR2 SVGIG (reference sequence). The CDR3 loop spans 13 amino acids. Unmatched junction bases numbered 8, after V lost 3 bases and J lost 10 bases. CDR3 bases: TGTGCCTGGAGAAGGGCGGGGGGCAACGAGCAGTTCTTC. Residues: CAWRRAGGNEQFF. The full variable domain, with the rest looked up from reference TRBV30 and TRBJ2-1, is SQTIHQWPATLVQPVGSPLSLECTVEGTSNPNLYWYRQAAGRGLQLLFYSVGIGQISSEVPQNLSASRPQDRQFILSSKKLLLSDSGFYLCAWRRAGGNEQFFGPGTRLTVL.

For this clone: The junction and the germline gene differ at one end; a read error may be behind it. The genes are TRBV7-9 and TRBJ1-2; D may be TRBD1 (5 bases). Germline values: CDR1 SEHNR, CDR2 FQNEAQ (reference sequence). The CDR3 is 15 residues long. The CDR3 loop reads CASSLAGARDYGYTF. The CDR3 DNA reads TGTGCCAGCAGCCTAGCCGGGGCGAGAGACTATGGCTACACCTTC.

The chain couples TRBV19 to TRBJ1-5, with D hard to call. Germline CDR1 and CDR2: LNHDA and SQIVND (reference sequence). Trimming removed 6 bases from V and 2 bases from J, with 8 bases in between. This CDR3 spans 13 amino acids. CDR3 sequence reads: CASSVIRNQPQHF. CDR3 bases: TGTGCCAGTAGCGTGATCCGCAATCAGCCCCAGCATTTT.

This clone has just a few counts. Distinct nucleotide sequences in the sample also encode this CDR3. V gene TRBV11-2 combines with J gene TRBJ2-1; weak D call: TRBD2 (5 bases). The CDR3 is 13 residues long. Germline V gives CDR1 SGHAT, CDR2 FQNNGV. The ends were cut back, 3 bases at V and 5 bases at J, with 8 bases in the middle. The CDR3 loop reads CASSFTRDNEQFF. CDR3 in DNA: TGTGCCAGCAGCTTTACGCGGGACAATGAGCAGTTCTTC. The full variable domain, its missing parts supplied by reference TRBV11-2 and TRBJ2-1, is EAGVAQSPRYKIIEKRQSVAFWCNPISGHATLYWYQQILGQGPKLLIQFQNNGVVDDSQLPKDRFSAERLKGVDSTLKIQPAKLEDSAVYLCASSFTRDNEQFFGPGTRLTVL.

V gene TRBV23-1 combines with J gene TRBJ2-1, with D unresolved. TRBV23-1 is classed as an ORF, of uncertain function. V lost 0 bases and J 4 bases, leaving 16 bases between the germline ends. CDR3 length: 17 amino acids. CDR3 DNA sequence: TGCGCCAGCAGTCAATCGTCCGGCATGTACAGATACAATGAGCAGTTCTTC. Amino acid sequence: CASSQSSGMYRYNEQFF.

The chain carries TRBV10-3 and TRBJ2-3, with D possibly called TRBD1 or TRBD2 (6 bases each). Per germline, CDR1 ENHRY and CDR2 SYGVKD. V lost 2 bases, J lost 6 bases, and 18 bases lay in between. This CDR3 comprises 16 residues. The CDR3 protein is CAISERGGNGGDTQYF. The DNA of the CDR3 is TGTGCCATCAGTGAGCGAGGGGGAAATGGAGGGGATACGCAGTATTTT.

This chain joins TRBV2 and TRBJ2-6, with 7 nucleotides matching TRBD2. The CDR3 is 17 amino acids. Trimming took 6 bases from V and 0 from J; bases not matched to a gene: 8. Per germline, CDR1 SNHLY and CDR2 FYNNEI. CDR3 in amino acids: CASSEPGGYSGANVLTF. The CDR3 nucleotides read TGTGCCAGCAGCGAACCCGGGGGGTACTCTGGGGCCAACGTCCTGACTTTC. The full variable domain, its missing parts supplied by reference TRBV2 and TRBJ2-6, is EPEVTQTPSHQVTQMGQEVILRCVPISNHLYFYWYRQILGQKVEFLVSFYNNEISEKSEIFDDQFSVERPDGSNFTLKIRSTKLEDSAMYFCASSEPGGYSGANVLTFGAGSRLTVL.

The chain has TRBV5-1 and TRBJ2-1; D is unresolved. Germline lookup yields CDR1 SGHRS and CDR2 YFSETQ. The ends were cut back, 0 bases at V and 1 base at J, with 17 bases in the middle. This CDR3 comprises 18 residues. The CDR3 loop is CASSLASMRGGSYNEQFF. The DNA for the CDR3 is TGCGCCAGCAGCTTGGCGAGTATGCGAGGTGGTTCCTACAATGAGCAGTTCTTC.

V usage is TRBV25-1 and J usage is TRBJ2-7; 10 nucleotides align to TRBD1. The ends lost 4 bases at V and 3 bases at J; junction bases unmatched: 3. Germline V lookup: CDR1 MGHDK, CDR2 SYGVNS. CDR3 length: 14 residues. The CDR3 DNA follows: TGTGCCAGCAGTGGGACAGGGGGGCTCTACGAGCAGTACTTC. Translation gives CASSGTGGLYEQYF.

This sequence joins TRBV5-1 and TRBJ1-1; no clear D. Trimming left V 3 bases short and J 2 bases short, with 5 bases between. CDR1 and CDR2 (germline): SGHRS, YFSETQ. CDR3 length: 12 residues. The CDR3 here is CASSSENTEAFF. The CDR3, as DNA: TGCGCCAGCAGCTCCGAAAACACTGAAGCTTTCTTT.

The chain joins TRBV4-3 to TRBJ2-3; D might be TRBD1 (5 bases). The length of the CDR3 is 14 residues. The V and J ends lost 3 bases and 3 bases respectively, with 10 bases between them. Germline CDR1 and CDR2: LGHNA and YSLEER. CDR3 residues: CASSQVSGTDTQYF. In nucleotides, the CDR3 is TGCGCCAGCAGCCAGGTCTCAGGGACAGATACGCAGTATTTT.

The rearrangement uses TRBV27 and TRBJ2-7, with 9 positions matching TRBD1. Germline lookup yields CDR1 MNHEY and CDR2 SMNVEV (reference sequence). This CDR3 contains 14 residues. Unmatched junction bases numbered 9, after V lost 5 bases and J lost 7 bases. CDR3 bases: TGTGCCAGCAGTAAACAGGGGGCGCGCTGGGAGCAGTACTTC. The encoded protein is CASSKQGARWEQYF.

This clone was seen a handful of times. The chain employs TRBV30 and TRBJ1-1, with 7 bases matching TRBD1. Unmatched junction bases numbered 4, after V lost 4 bases and J lost 5 bases. Germline V CDR1 and CDR2: GTSNPN, SVGIG (reference sequence). CDR3 length equals 12 residues. CDR3 nucleotide sequence: TGTGCCTGGAACAGGGGTGAGACTGAAGCTTTCTTT. It yields the protein CAWNRGETEAFF.

The table lists this clone with many counts. This chain joins TRBV29-1 and TRBJ1-1, with D perhaps TRBD1 (6 bases). CDR3 length: 13 residues. Trimming cost V 6 bases and J 1 base, with 12 bases left between them. Per the germline V gene, CDR1 is SQVTM and CDR2 is ANQGSEA. As DNA, the CDR3 is TGCAGCGTCGCCGCGGGACAGAACACTGAAGCTTTCTTT. It yields the protein CSVAAGQNTEAFF.

The chain links TRBV6-1 to TRBJ1-2; no clear D gene. Looked up from germline, CDR1 is MNHNS and CDR2 is SASEGT. Deletions cut 9 bases from V and 4 bases from J, with 12 bases between. The CDR3 loop spans 12 amino acids. CDR3 DNA sequence: TGTGCCAGTCTCAGTACCTTCTATGGCTACACCTTC. It codes for CASLSTFYGYTF.

The genes are TRBV5-1 and TRBJ2-5; perhaps TRBD2 as D (5 bases). V was shortened by 5 bases and J by 2 bases, with 10 bases between the two germline ends. CDR3 length: 13 residues. Germline V lookup: CDR1 SGHRS, CDR2 YFSETQ. CDR3 DNA: TGCGCCAGCAGGGCCGGGAATCAAGAGACCCAGTACTTC. Encoded protein: CASRAGNQETQYF.

The V and J genes are TRBV7-2 and TRBJ2-1; 12 bases fit TRBD2. V lost 5 bases to trimming and J lost 7 bases; unmatched junction nucleotides: 6. This CDR3 contains 15 residues. Germline CDR1 is SGHTA and CDR2 is FQGNSA. In DNA form, the CDR3 reads TGTGCCAGCAGCACCGGACTAGCGGGAACGAATGAGCAGTTCTTC. Protein: CASSTGLAGTNEQFF.

This clone appeared a few times. V and J are TRBV6-5 and TRBJ2-3, with no clear D. Germline V lookup: CDR1 MNHEY, CDR2 SVGAGI. V was clipped by 4 bases and J by 3 bases, with 8 bases between them. The CDR3 loop spans 13 amino acids. The chain's CDR3 is CASSSARTDTQYF. The CDR3 DNA follows: TGTGCCAGCAGTTCGGCGCGTACAGATACGCAGTATTTT.